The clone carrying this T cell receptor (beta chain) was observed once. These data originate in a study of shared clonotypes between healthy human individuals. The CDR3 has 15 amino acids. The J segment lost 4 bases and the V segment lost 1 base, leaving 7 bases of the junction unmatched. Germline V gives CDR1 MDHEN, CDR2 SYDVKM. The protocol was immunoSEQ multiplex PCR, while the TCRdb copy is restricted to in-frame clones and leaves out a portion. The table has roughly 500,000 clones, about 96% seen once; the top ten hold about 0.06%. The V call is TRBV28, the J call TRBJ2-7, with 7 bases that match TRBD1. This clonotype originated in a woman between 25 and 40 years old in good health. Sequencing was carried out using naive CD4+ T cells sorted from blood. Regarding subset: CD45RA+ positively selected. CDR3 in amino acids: CASSLSDRVSYEQYF. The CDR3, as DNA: TGTGCCAGCAGTTTATCCGACAGGGTGTCGTACGAGCAGTACTTC.